The 24 T cell receptor beta chains presented below share a single source sample, sequenced in a study of vaccination and CD4 T cells after COVID-19. The Oncomine TCR Beta short-read assay was applied to DNA of cultured CD4+ T cells. A single record per CDR3 protein comes from TCRdb applying MiXCR to the PCR reads. Of some 21,000 distinct CDR3 sequences in the sample, approximately 50% were seen once. Treatment denoted: approximately 10-day PBMC culture with coronavirus spike peptide pools or control peptides (ViraFEST assay). Antigens for these TCRs are unknown. Source material: CD4+ T cells from blood, cultured in vitro. The source of these receptors is a human donor who had recovered from COVID-19.

This clonotype has just one count. The chain carries TRBV7-2 and TRBJ1-1, with D possibly TRBD1 on 6 matching bases. Trimming removed 6 bases from V and 0 bases from J, with 17 bases in between. This CDR3 has 16 residues. Germline V gives CDR1 SGHTA, CDR2 FQGNSA. CDR3 sequence reads: CASSPAPQGVNTEAFF. CDR3 bases: TGTGCCAGCAGTCCCGCCCCACAGGGTGTGAACACTGAAGCTTTCTTT.

By its share, this clonotype is large. This chain uses TRBV20-1 with TRBJ1-4; the match to TRBD1 covers 7 bases. The CDR3 has 16 amino acids. The germline V gene encodes CDR1 DFQATT and CDR2 SNEGSKA (reference sequence). After removal of 0 bases from V and 7 bases from J, the junction contained 11 bases not matched to a gene. CDR3 sequence: CSARDPRQGEREKLFF. CDR3 coding DNA: TGCAGTGCTAGAGATCCTCGACAGGGAGAACGTGAAAAACTGTTTTTT.

The CDR3 sequence is CASSRMRDREDTGELFF. The DNA for the CDR3 is TGTGCCAGCAGCCGGATGAGGGACAGGGAGGACACCGGGGAGCTGTTTTTT. V usage is TRBV6-4 and J usage is TRBJ2-2; 9 bases map to TRBD1. Trimming at V came to 6 bases and at J to 3 bases, leaving 11 bases not matched to a gene. In germline, CDR1 is MRHNA, CDR2 SNTAGT. CDR3 length equals 17 residues.

V gene TRBV2 combines with J gene TRBJ2-2, with 9 bases that match TRBD1. CDR1 is SNHLY, CDR2 FYNNEI, per germline. V gave up 6 bases and J gave up 2 bases; unmatched junction bases: 4. CDR3 length: 15 residues. This chain's CDR3 is CASSPGQGNTGELFF. Here the CDR3 DNA reads TGTGCCAGCAGCCCGGGACAGGGCAACACCGGGGAGCTGTTTTTT.

The gene calls are TRBV7-3 and TRBJ2-3; TRBD1 or TRBD2 may be the D gene (5 bases each). CDR1 and CDR2 (germline): SGHTA, FQGTGA. The V gene lost 2 bases and the J gene lost 3 bases, with 12 bases spanning the gap. CDR3 size: 15 residues. The CDR3 nucleotides are TGTGCCAGCAGCTTAGCCCCCTGGGGGACAGATACGCAGTATTTT. Translating gives CASSLAPWGTDTQYF.

The chain joins TRBV24-1 to TRBJ2-2; D is unclear. Germline CDR1 is KGHDR and CDR2 is SFDVKD. Trimming cost V 0 bases and J 0 bases, with 13 bases left between them. This CDR3 spans 18 amino acids. The CDR3 is CATSDLDPPVPNTGELFF. Written as DNA, the CDR3 is TGTGCCACCAGTGATTTGGACCCACCCGTCCCGAACACCGGGGAGCTGTTTTTT.

This chain uses TRBV7-8 with TRBJ1-5; tentative D call: TRBD1 (6 bases). Trimming shortened V by 5 bases and J by 5 bases, and 22 bases separated the two germline ends. This CDR3 has 17 amino acids. Looked up from germline, CDR1 is SGHVS and CDR2 is FQNEAQ. The CDR3 loop is CASSLTLTGIEYQPQHF. Written as DNA, the CDR3 is TGTGCCAGCAGCCTAACGCTTACAGGGATAGAATATCAGCCCCAGCATTTT.

The CDR3 sequence is CASSRLAGGPSETDTQYF. CDR3 nucleotides: TGTGCCAGTTCTCGACTAGCGGGAGGGCCCTCGGAGACAGATACGCAGTATTTT. This chain uses TRBV6-7 with TRBJ2-3; the match to TRBD2 covers 14 bases. TRBV6-7 is filed as an ORF, its function uncertain. V lost 9 bases and J lost 3; bases outside the gene matches: 14. The CDR3 extends over 18 amino acids.

The rearrangement uses TRBV5-1 and TRBJ1-1, with 11 positions matching TRBD1. Losses at the gene ends were 0 bases for V and 7 bases for J; bases not matched to a gene: 2. Germline CDR1 reads SGHRS; CDR2 reads YFSETQ. The CDR3 is 14 residues long. CDR3 DNA sequence: TGCGCCAGCAGCTTGGGGACAGGGGGCCTTGAAGCTTTCTTT. Translating gives CASSLGTGGLEAFF.

This clonotype was seen a handful of times. The genes are TRBV24-1 and TRBJ2-7; D perhaps matches TRBD2 (6 bases). Germline CDR1 reads KGHDR; CDR2 reads SFDVKD. Deletions cut 9 bases from V and 7 bases from J, with 12 bases between. The CDR3 extends over 11 amino acids. The CDR3 spells CATRDREEQYF. Here the CDR3 DNA reads TGTGCCACCCGAGATCGGGAGGAGCAGTACTTC.

The chain is built from TRBV6-2 or TRBV6-3 and TRBJ2-3; D not certain. The germline V and J ends were trimmed by 0 bases and 4 bases, with 5 bases remaining between them. CDR1 and CDR2 from the germline V gene are MNHEY and SVGEGT. This CDR3 spans 13 amino acids. CDR3 loop: CASSYSRPDTQYF. In DNA, the CDR3 is TGTGCCAGCAGTTACTCGAGACCAGATACGCAGTATTTT.

The J gene is TRBJ2-7, the V gene TRBV27; 7 positions agree with TRBD1. The germline V gene has CDR1 MNHEY and CDR2 SMNVEV (reference sequence). The CDR3 spans 14 residues. V shed 4 bases and J 4 bases; nucleotides not matched to a gene: 7. The CDR3 region is CASSSRQGSYEQYF. The CDR3 DNA reads as TGTGCCAGCAGTTCAAGACAGGGTTCTTACGAGCAGTACTTC.

The rearrangement uses TRBV28 and TRBJ1-1, with 10 nucleotides matching TRBD1. Germline V CDR1 and CDR2: MDHEN, SYDVKM. J gave up 5 bases and V 7 bases, and 7 bases lay outside the gene matches. The CDR3 runs 14 residues. The CDR3, as DNA: TGTGCCAGCACACCGACAGGGGGCGGAACTGAAGCTTTCTTT. This gives the protein CASTPTGGGTEAFF. Filled out from reference TRBV28 and TRBJ1-1, the complete variable domain reads DVKVTQSSRYLVKRTGEKVFLECVQDMDHENMFWYRQDPGLGLRLIYFSYDVKMKEKGDIPEGYSVSREKKERFSLILESASTNQTSMYLCASTPTGGGTEAFFGQGTRLTVV.

This clonotype was detected a few times. The V call is TRBV6-1, the J call TRBJ1-1; 8 bases match TRBD1. The CDR3 length is 15 residues. The junction had 14 bases not matched to a gene; V was cut back by 9 bases and J by 5 bases. Germline V CDR1 and CDR2: MNHNS, SASEGT. The chain's CDR3 is CASHTGGPLRTEAFF. The CDR3 DNA is TGTGCCAGTCACACAGGGGGTCCCCTCAGGACTGAAGCTTTCTTT.

This clonotype showed up just a few times. The chain is built from TRBV20-1 and TRBJ1-2, with 10 bases fitting TRBD1. The germline CDR1 and CDR2 sequences are DFQATT and SNEGSKA (reference sequence). J was trimmed by 0 bases and V by 5 bases; bases with no gene match: 9. The CDR3 is 16 amino acids. DNA of the CDR3: TGCAGTGCTCCTCCGGGACAGGGGAAGTCTAACTATGGCTACACCTTC. Translating it yields CSAPPGQGKSNYGYTF.

The chain carries TRBV15 and TRBJ1-5, with TRBD1 matching over 10 bases. The CDR3 extends over 14 amino acids. Germline V CDR1 and CDR2: LNHNV, YYDKDF (reference sequence). V gave up 1 base and J gave up 13 bases; unmatched junction bases: 7. Here the CDR3 DNA reads TGTGCCACCAGCAGAGGGGGGAGGGACAGGGGACAGCATTTT. Translation: CATSRGGRDRGQHF.

This chain's CDR3 is CASSPVGDGELFF. The CDR3 DNA sequence: TGTGCCAGCTCACCAGTTGGGGACGGGGAGCTGTTTTTT. This rearrangement joins TRBV18 to TRBJ2-2; D ambiguous. Germline CDR1 KGHSH, CDR2 LQKENI. This CDR3 is built from 13 residues. V was clipped by 2 bases and J by 7 bases, with 8 bases between them.

The V call is TRBV12-5, the J call TRBJ2-3; D ambiguous. V shed 0 bases and J shed 2 bases, with 3 bases lying between them. The germline V gene encodes CDR1 LGHNT and CDR2 FRNRAP. The CDR3 consists of 13 residues. The CDR3 protein is CASGLVATDTQYF. The CDR3 DNA sequence: TGTGCTAGTGGTTTGGTTGCCACAGATACGCAGTATTTT.

The gene calls are TRBV27 and TRBJ2-7; a possible D gene is TRBD1 (5 bases). V was cut by 3 bases and J by 3 bases, with 12 bases left in between. Germline V lookup: CDR1 MNHEY, CDR2 SMNVEV (reference sequence). This CDR3 region has 14 residues. CDR3 protein: CASSLGLPIYEQYF. The CDR3 region has the DNA TGTGCCAGCAGTTTGGGGCTACCGATCTACGAGCAGTACTTC.

V gene TRBV12-3 or TRBV12-4 combines with J gene TRBJ1-5; TRBD1 might be the D (6 bases). The CDR3 runs to 15 residues. Trimming stripped 3 bases from V and 1 base from J, with 10 bases between. The CDR3 here is CASSFRQESNQPQHF. The CDR3 DNA reads TGTGCCAGCAGTTTTCGACAGGAGAGCAATCAGCCCCAGCATTTT.

J is TRBJ2-2 and V is TRBV5-1, with 9 bases that match TRBD1. The V gene end was trimmed by 9 bases and the J gene end by 6 bases; junction bases not matched to a gene: 12. Germline V gene lookup returns CDR1 SGHRS and CDR2 YFSETQ. The CDR3 is 15 amino acids. The CDR3 here is CATQPGQGFAGELFF. DNA of the CDR3: TGCGCCACCCAACCGGGACAGGGTTTCGCCGGGGAGCTGTTTTTT. The full variable domain, with the rest looked up from reference TRBV5-1 and TRBJ2-2, is KAGVTQTPRYLIKTRGQQVTLSCSPISGHRSVSWYQQTPGQGLQFLFEYFSETQRNKGNFPGRFSGRQFSNSRSEMNVSTLELGDSALYLCATQPGQGFAGELFFGEGSRLTVL.

CDR3 amino acids: CASSATGGWSNEQFF. The CDR3 DNA follows: TGTGCCAGCAGCGCAACAGGGGGCTGGAGCAATGAGCAGTTCTTC. The chain joins TRBV3-1 to TRBJ2-1; 9 positions agree with TRBD1. This CDR3 is built from 15 residues. V trimming: 5 bases; J trimming: 6 bases; junction bases outside the gene matches: 8. Germline V lookup: CDR1 LGHDT, CDR2 YNNKEL (reference sequence).

This chain links TRBV20-1 with TRBJ2-7; TRBD2 matches 7 bases. Germline CDR1 reads DFQATT; CDR2 reads SNEGSKA (reference sequence). V lost 0 bases, J lost 5 bases, and 22 bases stayed unmatched. The CDR3 spans 19 residues. CDR3: CSARDRGLPRRSNKDEQYF. The DNA for the CDR3 is TGCAGTGCTAGAGATAGGGGACTACCAAGAAGGTCCAATAAGGACGAGCAGTACTTC.

The genes are TRBV12-3 or TRBV12-4 and TRBJ1-1; TRBD1 is a possible D gene (6 bases). V shed 1 base and J shed 7 bases, with 10 bases lying between them. The CDR3 extends over 13 amino acids. The CDR3 sequence is CASSLEQGLEAFF. The CDR3 region has the DNA TGTGCCAGCAGTTTAGAACAGGGACTTGAAGCTTTCTTT.